The present TCR beta chain was sequenced within a study of blood T cell repertoires in COVID-19. CDR1 is SGHTA, CDR2 FQGNSA, per germline. CDR3 size: 16 residues. V dropped 5 bases and J dropped 4 bases, with 18 bases sitting between them. Clones were sequenced by immunoSEQ multiplex PCR, and TCRdb holds only the in-frame ones, with some missing. The sample lists approximately 300,000 clones; under 95% were seen once. The TCR comes from a young woman who had recovered from COVID-19. The chain links TRBV7-2 to TRBJ2-1; the D gene is possibly TRBD2 (7 bases). What was sequenced was PBMCs or T cells enriched from blood (not recorded which). CDR3 DNA: TGTGCCAGCAGCCCGGAAGGGGGGGTTTCGTACAATGAGCAGTTCTTC. This codes for CASSPEGGVSYNEQFF.